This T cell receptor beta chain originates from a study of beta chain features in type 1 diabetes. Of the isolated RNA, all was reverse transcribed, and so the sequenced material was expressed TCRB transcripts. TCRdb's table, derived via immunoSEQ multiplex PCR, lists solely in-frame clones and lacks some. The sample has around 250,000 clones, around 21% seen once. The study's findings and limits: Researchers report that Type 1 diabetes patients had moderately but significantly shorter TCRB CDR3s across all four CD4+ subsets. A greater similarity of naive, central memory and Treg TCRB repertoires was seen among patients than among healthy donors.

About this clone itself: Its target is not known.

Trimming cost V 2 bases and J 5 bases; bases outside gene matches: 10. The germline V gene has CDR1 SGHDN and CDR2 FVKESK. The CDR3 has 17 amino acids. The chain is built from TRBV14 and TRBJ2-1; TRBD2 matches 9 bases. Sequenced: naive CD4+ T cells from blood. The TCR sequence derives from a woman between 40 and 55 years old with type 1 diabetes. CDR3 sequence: CASSQFLTSGPHNEQFF. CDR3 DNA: TGTGCCAGCAGCCAATTCCTGACTAGCGGCCCTCACAATGAGCAGTTCTTC.